These 18 T cell receptor beta chains came from one sample sequenced in a study of T cell responses to AZD1222 COVID-19 vaccine (dated by TCRdb to the early 2020s). Preparation of the library involved the immunoSEQ multiplex PCR assay. TCRdb holds this immuneACCESS table with in-frame rearrangements only. Some clones are missing; in checked studies, unresolved V genes explain under half, and the rest has no known cause. Recorded for this sample are approximately 100,000 clones; 80% to 90% of them occurred a single time. Approximately 10% of the sample comes from the top ten. What this sample's time point label stands for: about 28 days (+/-7) after the second vaccine dose. The material sequenced was peripheral blood, taken 28 days after the second AZD1222 dose. These receptors originate from an adult who received the AZD1222 COVID-19 vaccine.

This clone was found once. In DNA form, the CDR3 reads TGTGCCAGCAGCTTAGGTCAGGGAGGGCAGCCCCAGCATTTT. It encodes CASSLGQGGQPQHF. The rearrangement uses TRBV11-3 and TRBJ1-5, with D perhaps matching TRBD1 (5 bases). CDR3 length: 14 amino acids. Germline values: CDR1 SGHNT, CDR2 YENEEA. Deletions cut 1 base from V and 7 bases from J, with 11 bases between.

The J gene is TRBJ2-2, the V gene TRBV5-1; 8 positions match TRBD2. The CDR3 length is 15 residues. The V gene's germline CDR1 is SGHRS and CDR2 YFSETQ. The V segment lost 4 bases and the J segment 0 bases; nucleotides outside the gene matches: 2. This CDR3 reads CASSRTSTNTGELFF. DNA for the CDR3: TGCGCCAGCAGCCGGACTAGCACGAACACCGGGGAGCTGTTTTTT.

V gene TRBV3-1 (or the pseudogene TRBV3-2) combines with J gene TRBJ2-3, with 7 bases fitting TRBD2. CDR1 LGHDT and CDR2 YNNKEL come from the germline V gene (reference sequence). The length of the CDR3 is 14 residues. The trim removed 4 bases at V and 3 bases at J, leaving 4 bases unmatched. CDR3 nucleotides: TGTGCCAGCAGCCCCTACGGGGGGACAGATACGCAGTATTTT. It codes for CASSPYGGTDTQYF.

The chain uses TRBV4-3 and TRBJ2-1, with 9 nucleotides matching TRBD2. The CDR3 extends over 16 amino acids. With 2 bases clipped from V and 4 bases from J, the junction kept 6 bases outside the gene matches. The germline gives CDR1 LGHNA, CDR2 YSLEER. CDR3 amino acids: CASSQFSGRHYNEQFF. The CDR3 DNA follows: TGCGCCAGCAGCCAATTTAGCGGGAGACATTACAATGAGCAGTTCTTC.

The V call is TRBV27, the J call TRBJ2-1; 7 bases agree with TRBD1. The CDR3 covers 19 residues. Per germline, CDR1 MNHEY and CDR2 SMNVEV (reference sequence). V lost 4 bases to trimming and J lost 8 bases; unmatched junction nucleotides: 23. The CDR3 bases are TGTGCCAGCAGTTCACTATTCCTCACAGGGGCCCCGCCGACGGATGAGCAGTTCTTC. This gives the protein CASSSLFLTGAPPTDEQFF.

The chain carries TRBV18 and TRBJ2-7, with D maybe TRBD2 (7 bases). There are 13 residues in the CDR3. The V and J ends lost 3 bases and 2 bases respectively, with 8 bases between them. Germline V lookup: CDR1 KGHSH, CDR2 LQKENI. CDR3 coding DNA: TGTGCCAGCTCACCGGGGGGGCCCTACGAGCAGTACTTC. Encoded protein: CASSPGGPYEQYF.

This clone has only one observation. V gene TRBV27 combines with J gene TRBJ2-1, with D hard to call. Germline V gene sequence: CDR1 MNHEY, CDR2 SMNVEV (reference sequence). The CDR3 spans 15 residues. With 0 bases removed from V and 3 bases from J, the gap between germline ends came to 9 bases. The CDR3 bases are TGTGCCAGCAGTTTATCGTGGCAGAGCTACAATGAGCAGTTCTTC. Protein sequence: CASSLSWQSYNEQFF.

Notes on this clone: Its ends do not fully match the called genes, so a read error is possible. The chain combines TRBV28 with TRBJ1-2; D gene uncertain. The CDR3 is 11 amino acids. Germline CDR1 reads MDHEN; CDR2 reads SYDVKM. CDR3 in DNA: TGTGCCAGCAACTTTCGGGAGAGGGTCGCCTTC. This encodes CASNFRERVAF.

This clone occurred a few times. The chain links TRBV2 to TRBJ2-2; TRBD2 might be the D (5 bases). CDR3 size: 16 residues. Germline V gene lookup returns CDR1 SNHLY and CDR2 FYNNEI. V gave up 1 base and J gave up 4 bases, with 13 bases separating them. The CDR3 protein is CASSEDSAKGTGELFF. The CDR3 nucleotides read TGTGCCAGCAGTGAAGATAGCGCTAAGGGCACCGGGGAGCTGTTTTTT.

The genes are TRBV13 and TRBJ2-1; D is undetermined. The CDR3 runs 14 residues. The V gene lost 1 base and the J gene lost 5 bases, with 9 bases spanning the gap. The germline V gene encodes CDR1 PRHDT and CDR2 FYEKMQ (reference sequence). CDR3 in amino acids: CASSLEGGDNEQFF. The CDR3 DNA reads as TGTGCCAGCAGCTTAGAAGGCGGTGACAATGAGCAGTTCTTC.

The gene calls are TRBV19 and TRBJ1-2; TRBD1 agrees at 7 bases. The CDR3 covers 13 residues. V lost 9 bases, J lost 4 bases, and 8 bases stayed unmatched. Germline CDR1 and CDR2: LNHDA and SQIVND (reference sequence). CDR3 nucleotides: TGTGCCAGCACCGACAGGGAACGCTATGGCTACACCTTC. This sequence encodes CASTDRERYGYTF. Based on the CDR3 plus reference TRBV19 and TRBJ1-2, the full variable domain is DGGITQSPKYLFRKEGQNVTLSCEQNLNHDAMYWYRQDPGQGLRLIYYSQIVNDFQKGDIAEGYSVSREKKESFPLTVTSAQKNPTAFYLCASTDRERYGYTFGSGTRLTVV.

J is TRBJ1-1 and V is TRBV29-1, with unresolved D. The CDR3 spans 14 residues. Trimming took off 6 bases at V and 1 base at J, with 15 bases between the two ends. Germline lookup yields CDR1 SQVTM and CDR2 ANQGSEA. CDR3 sequence: CSVGGRVGNTEAFF. DNA of the CDR3: TGCAGCGTCGGAGGTCGGGTAGGGAACACTGAAGCTTTCTTT.

The chain uses TRBV25-1 and TRBJ2-7; 8 bases match TRBD1. Germline CDR1 and CDR2: MGHDK and SYGVNS. Germline trimming cut 2 bases from V and 1 base from J; bases unmatched to any gene: 1. The CDR3 sequence is 14 residues long. Here the CDR3 reads CASSETGGSYEQYF. In nucleotides, the CDR3 is TGTGCCAGCAGTGAAACAGGGGGATCCTACGAGCAGTACTTC.

J is TRBJ2-1 and V is TRBV4-3; D is undetermined. The V end was cut by 4 bases, the J end by 0 bases, with 7 bases between. CDR3 length equals 14 residues. Looked up from germline, CDR1 is LGHNA and CDR2 is YSLEER. CDR3 DNA sequence: TGCGCCAGCAGCCGTCAGAGCTCCTACAATGAGCAGTTCTTC. It specifies CASSRQSSYNEQFF.

The chain has TRBV5-1 and TRBJ1-5; D is possibly TRBD1 (5 bases). This CDR3 is built from 15 residues. Trimming left V 4 bases short and J 7 bases short, with 18 bases between. Germline loops: CDR1 SGHRS, CDR2 YFSETQ. CDR3 sequence (DNA): TGCGCCAGCAGCCTCGGATGGGGGGTAGGGCAGCCCCAGCATTTT. This translates into CASSLGWGVGQPQHF.

The chain recombines TRBV19 with TRBJ1-5, with D perhaps TRBD1 (6 bases). V lost 5 bases to trimming and J lost 3 bases, with 17 bases between them. CDR1 and CDR2 (germline): LNHDA, SQIVND (reference sequence). There are 16 residues in the CDR3. The CDR3 DNA sequence: TGTGCCAGTAGTCCGACAGGTTGGGGGGACAATCAGCCCCAGCATTTT. Protein: CASSPTGWGDNQPQHF.

The chain recombines TRBV5-1 with TRBJ2-2, with TRBD1 identical over 8 bases. Germline CDR1 reads SGHRS; CDR2 reads YFSETQ. V shed 3 bases, J shed 6 bases, and the junction held 1 base outside the gene matches. The CDR3 sequence is 13 residues long. The CDR3 region has the DNA TGCGCCAGCAGCTCGACAGGGGCCGGGGAGCTGTTTTTT. Protein product: CASSSTGAGELFF.

This chain connects TRBV6-1 to TRBJ2-2, with D perhaps given as TRBD1 or TRBD2 (5 bases each). Trimming pared 0 bases from V and 0 bases from J, leaving 11 bases between. The length of the CDR3 is 17 residues. Per the germline V gene, CDR1 is MNHNS and CDR2 is SASEGT. The CDR3 DNA reads TGTGCCAGCAGTGAAGCTGGGGGTCTCGCGAACACCGGGGAGCTGTTTTTT. It encodes CASSEAGGLANTGELFF.